Listed below are T cell receptor beta chains from one sample, sequenced in a study of molecular identifiers for immune sequencing clone quantification. MiXCR was run by TCRdb on the PCR reads, yielding one entry per CDR3 protein. In the table there are 75,000 to 95,000 distinct CDR3 sequences, 25% of which are singletons. The sample comprised naive CD8+ T cells from blood, with Jurkat cell RNA spiked in. Source of these receptors: a human donor in good health. Some libraries in this study had Jurkat cell RNA spiked in. The CDR3 runs from the conserved cysteine through the conserved F or W. D genes are given only for firm matches. Where a row states a size, it is once, few, many or the class of an expanded clone; other rows omit it.

D	size	length	V	J	DNA	CDR3
TRBD2	many	14	TRBV19	TRBJ2-1	TGTGCCAGTAGTATACTAGCGGGAGGGGATGAGCAGTTCTTC	CASSILAGGDEQFF
NA	few	15	TRBV4-1	TRBJ1-1	TGCGCCAGCAGCCAAGTCTTGAGGATGAACACTGAAGCTTTCTTT	CASSQVLRMNTEAFF
NA	few	14	TRBV5-4	TRBJ2-7	TGTGCCAGCAGCTTCGAACCTAACCCCCACGAGCAGTACTTC	CASSFEPNPHEQYF
TRBD1	few	15	TRBV4-3	TRBJ2-7	TGCGCCAGCAGCCAGGGACAGGGGGTCTCCTACGAGCAGTACTTC	CASSQGQGVSYEQYF
NA	many	15	TRBV10-2	TRBJ1-5	TGCGCCAGCAGTGAGGTTGTGGGAAACAATCAGCCCCAGCATTTT	CASSEVVGNNQPQHF
NA	NA	18	TRBV7-9	TRBJ1-1	TGTGCCAGCAGCTTAGTCCGGGACATACACTTGTTGGACACTGAAGCTTTCTTT	CASSLVRDIHLLDTEAFF
TRBD1	many	12	TRBV29-1	TRBJ2-1	TGCAGCGTCGGGACAGGGGGTGATGAGCAGTTCTTC	CSVGTGGDEQFF
NA	many	13	TRBV5-4	TRBJ1-1	TGTGCCACCAGACAGTTACAGAACACTGAAGCTTTCTTT	CATRQLQNTEAFF
TRBD1	few	15	TRBV24-1	TRBJ2-7	TGTGCCACCAGTGACCCCAAGACAGGGGTAGCCGAGCAGTACTTC	CATSDPKTGVAEQYF
TRBD1	once	13	TRBV4-2	TRBJ2-2	TGTGCCAGCAGTATCAGGGGGTCCGGGGAGCTGGTTTTT	CASSIRGSGELVF
NA	many	15	TRBV7-2	TRBJ2-3	TGTGCCAGCAGCTTAGGGGTTACGGGGTGGGATACGCAGTATTTT	CASSLGVTGWDTQYF
TRBD1	few	15	TRBV6-1	TRBJ2-5	TGTGCCAGCAGTGAGACGACAGGGCCCCAAGAGACCCAGTACTTC	CASSETTGPQETQYF
TRBD2	NA	15	TRBV4-3	TRBJ2-5	TGCGCCAGCAGCCAGGGACTAGCGAGGCAAGAGACCCAGTACTTC	CASSQGLARQETQYF
TRBD1	many	18	TRBV6-5	TRBJ2-2	TGTGCCAGCACCCCCCTCCCGGGACAGGGGGCTAACACCGGGGAGCTGTTTTTT	CASTPLPGQGANTGELFF
NA	NA	16	TRBV12-5	TRBJ2-3	TGTGCTAGCAAACCGGCCAGGGGCGAGGTTCCAGATACGCAGTATTTT	CASKPARGEVPDTQYF
NA	NA	16	TRBV27	TRBJ2-1	TGTGCCAGCAGCCTATCCAGCGGCAGCTCCTACAATGAGCAGTTCTTC	CASSLSSGSSYNEQFF
NA	few	15	TRBV4-2	TRBJ1-4	TGTGCCAGCCGACGTGTGGAAAGTAAAAATGAAAAACTGTTTTTT	CASRRVESKNEKLFF
NA	few	13	TRBV27	TRBJ1-5	TGTGCCAGCAGTTTTTCGGGCAATCAGCCCCAGCATTTT	CASSFSGNQPQHF
TRBD1	few	14	TRBV5-1	TRBJ2-1	TGCGCCAGCAGCGACGGGACAGGCCACAATGAGCAGTTCTTC	CASSDGTGHNEQFF
TRBD2	many	18	TRBV9	TRBJ2-3	TGTGCCAGCAGCGTAGAAGGGCTAGCGGGGGGTTACACAGATACGCAGTATTTT	CASSVEGLAGGYTDTQYF
TRBD1	NA	16	TRBV5-6	TRBJ1-3	TGTGCCAGCAGCCCCGACAGGGCCCGCTCTGGAAACACCATATATTTT	CASSPDRARSGNTIYF
NA	many	14	TRBV28	TRBJ2-7	TGTGCCAGCAGCCCTCTCGGACAGTCCTACGAGCAGTACTTC	CASSPLGQSYEQYF
NA	many	13	TRBV30	TRBJ1-5	TGTGCCTGGAGTGGACAGGCTGGTCAGCCCCAGCATTTT	CAWSGQAGQPQHF
NA	NA	16	TRBV13	TRBJ2-3	TGTGCCAGCAGCTTAGAGGGGGCGGGGGTCACAGATACGCAGTATTTT	CASSLEGAGVTDTQYF
NA	NA	12	TRBV19	TRBJ2-2	TGTGCCAGTAGTATGAGGGCCGGGGAGCTGTTTTTT	CASSMRAGELFF
NA	many	16	TRBV23-1	TRBJ2-4	TGCGCCAGCAGTCATTGGGGGCGATGGGCCAAAAACATTCAGTACTTC	CASSHWGRWAKNIQYF
NA	few	14	TRBV11-2	TRBJ1-1	TGTGCCAGCAGCTTCGGAAACATGAACACTGAAGCTTTCTTT	CASSFGNMNTEAFF
NA	many	16	TRBV29-1	TRBJ2-3	TGCAGCGTGGGGGGGGGGCCGGACAGCGGTTCGGATACGCAGTATTTT	CSVGGGPDSGSDTQYF
TRBD1	many	13	TRBV7-9	TRBJ2-7	TGTGCCAGCAGCCACGGGACAGCCTACGAGCAGTACTTC	CASSHGTAYEQYF
TRBD1	many	15	TRBV28	TRBJ1-5	TGTGCCAGCAGTGGTGACAGGGCAGGTTACCAGCCCCAGCATTTT	CASSGDRAGYQPQHF
NA	NA	14	TRBV13	TRBJ1-1	TGTGCCAGCAGCTTAGGGGTGTTGCGCACTGAAGCTTTCTTT	CASSLGVLRTEAFF
NA	NA	14	TRBV27	TRBJ2-1	TGTGCCAGCAGTTTCGCTAGTAACTACAATGAGCAGTTCTTC	CASSFASNYNEQFF
TRBD2	few	14	TRBV15	TRBJ2-3	TGTGCCACCAGAGAAGCGGGAGGTCCAGATACGCAGTATTTT	CATREAGGPDTQYF
NA	NA	21	TRBV3-2	TRBJ2-4	TGTGCCAGCAGCCAAGATCGTCCCGGGACTAGCGGGTGCCTAGCCAAAAACATTCAGTACTTC	CASSQDRPGTSGCLAKNIQYF
TRBD2	many	15	TRBV18	TRBJ2-5	TGTGCCAGCTCACCAGGGACTAGCGGCCAAGAGACCCAGTACTTC	CASSPGTSGQETQYF
TRBD1	few	16	TRBV7-8	TRBJ1-2	TGTGCCAGCAGCTTAGTTGGACAGGGGGTCTACTATGGCTACACCTTC	CASSLVGQGVYYGYTF
NA	many	12	TRBV7-2	TRBJ2-3	TGTGCCAGCAGCGCGACTAGTGATACGCAGTATTTT	CASSATSDTQYF
NA	many	13	TRBV27	TRBJ2-1	TGTGCCAGCAGTTTATGGGGCTCCAATGAGCAGTTCTTC	CASSLWGSNEQFF
NA	NA	15	TRBV20-1	TRBJ2-5	TGCAGTGCTAGGCGAAACCTGGAGAAAACGGAGACCCAGTACTTC	CSARRNLEKTETQYF
NA	once	14	TRBV12-3/TRBV12-4	TRBJ2-7	TGTGCCAGCACCCCGACCCACCGATCCTACGAGCAGTACTTC	CASTPTHRSYEQYF
TRBD2	NA	15	TRBV19	TRBJ2-3	TGTGCCAGTAGTATAGGTGGGACTAGCACAAATACGCAGTATTTT	CASSIGGTSTNTQYF
TRBD1	few	13	TRBV27	TRBJ1-1	TGTGCCAGCATGAGGACAGGTGGGACTGAAGCTTTCTTT	CASMRTGGTEAFF
NA	many	14	TRBV20-1	TRBJ2-3	TGCAGTGCTAGAGATTCAGGGGTAGCAGATACGCAGTATTTT	CSARDSGVADTQYF
NA	NA	13	TRBV27	TRBJ2-3	TGTGCCAGCAGCCGAAGTCTCACAGATACGCAGTATTTT	CASSRSLTDTQYF
NA	many	12	TRBV29-1	TRBJ2-5	TGCAGCGTTGAATTCGGGGAAGAGACCCAGTACTTC	CSVEFGEETQYF
NA	many	12	TRBV27	TRBJ1-1	TGTGCCAGCAGTTCTTTAACAGGGAAAGCTTTCTTT	CASSSLTGKAFF
TRBD2	NA	18	TRBV5-1	TRBJ2-2	TGCGCCAGCAGCTTGGTGACTAGCGGTGTTAGTGGCACCGGGGAGCTGTTTTTT	CASSLVTSGVSGTGELFF
NA	few	14	TRBV27	TRBJ2-7	TGTGCCAGCAGTTTAACCGCAGGGGCCTACGAGCAGTACTTC	CASSLTAGAYEQYF
NA	many	15	TRBV4-1	TRBJ1-1	TGCGCCAGCAGCCAAGATGTTCCGGACATCTCCGAAACTTTCTTT	CASSQDVPDISETFF
NA	once	12	TRBV2	TRBJ1-1	TGTGCCAGCAGTCTGGTGAACGCTGAAGCTTTCTTT	CASSLVNAEAFF
NA	many	11	TRBV6-6	TRBJ1-6	TGTGCCAGCACCGAAAGTGCACCCCTCCACTTT	CASTESAPLHF
NA	many	12	TRBV30	TRBJ2-1	TGTGCCTGGAGTGGTCAGCGCAATGAGCAGTTCTTC	CAWSGQRNEQFF